These T cell receptor beta chains were read from a single sample in a study of blood T cell repertoires in COVID-19. Here immunoSEQ multiplex PCR was the method, and the copy in TCRdb shows in-frame clones only, minus some. Altogether about 140,000 clones are present, about four fifths being singletons, with the ten largest covering about 6.4%. Sample: peripheral blood. These receptors were taken from a human donor in a cohort sampled during active COVID-19. Both conserved end residues are part of each CDR3. The D gene is left open where the match is weak. Expanded clones are given a class, and other clones once, few, many or no size at all.

D gene: TRBD2; V gene: TRBV3-1/TRBV3-2; J gene: TRBJ2-3; clone size: NA; CDR3 DNA: TGTGCCAGCAGCCTAGTAGCGGGGGGCCTACCACGAACTAGCACAGATACGCAGTATTTT; CDR3 protein: CASSLVAGGLPRTSTDTQYF
D gene: NA; V gene: TRBV19; J gene: TRBJ2-2; clone size: NA; CDR3 DNA: TGTGCCAGTAGTACAGCTTCGGGGGCGAACACCGGGGAGCTGTTTTTT; CDR3 protein: CASSTASGANTGELFF
D gene: TRBD1; V gene: TRBV6-5; J gene: TRBJ2-7; clone size: NA; CDR3 DNA: TGTGCCAGCAGTTCTGTCGGGACAGGGTCCCTCTACGAGCAGTACTTC; CDR3 protein: CASSSVGTGSLYEQYF
D gene: NA; V gene: TRBV21-1; J gene: TRBJ2-5; clone size: NA; CDR3 DNA: TGTGCCAGCAGCGGTGGGGGGAGAGAGACCCAGTACTTC; CDR3 protein: CASSGGGRETQYF
D gene: NA; V gene: TRBV7-2; J gene: TRBJ1-1; clone size: once; CDR3 DNA: TGTGCCAGCAGCGCGTACACTGAAGCTTTCTTT; CDR3 protein: CASSAYTEAFF
D gene: TRBD1; V gene: TRBV5-1; J gene: TRBJ2-1; clone size: NA; CDR3 DNA: TGCGCCAGCAGCGCCGACAGGGCGACGTTGGATGAGCAGTTCTTC; CDR3 protein: CASSADRATLDEQFF
D gene: NA; V gene: TRBV6-5; J gene: TRBJ1-4; clone size: NA; CDR3 DNA: TGTGCCAGCAGAAGAGAGACATTCGATAATGAAAAACTGTTTTTT; CDR3 protein: CASRRETFDNEKLFF
D gene: NA; V gene: TRBV6-4; J gene: TRBJ1-2; clone size: once; CDR3 DNA: TGTGCCAGCAGAAGGGAGGACAACACTAACTATGGCTACACCTTC; CDR3 protein: CASRREDNTNYGYTF
D gene: NA; V gene: TRBV5-5; J gene: TRBJ1-5; clone size: NA; CDR3 DNA: TGTGCCAGCAGCCCCGGACAGTTCAATCAGCCCCAGCATTTT; CDR3 protein: CASSPGQFNQPQHF
D gene: TRBD2; V gene: TRBV30; J gene: TRBJ2-7; clone size: once; CDR3 DNA: TGTGCCTGGCAGCTAGCGGGGGGCCCCTACGAGCAGTACTTC; CDR3 protein: CAWQLAGGPYEQYF
D gene: NA; V gene: TRBV13; J gene: TRBJ2-1; clone size: NA; CDR3 DNA: TGTGCCAGCAGCTTAGGCCAGGGGCAGGGGTACAATGAGCAGTTCTTC; CDR3 protein: CASSLGQGQGYNEQFF
D gene: NA; V gene: TRBV28; J gene: TRBJ2-2; clone size: NA; CDR3 DNA: TGTGCCAGCAGTCTCCTAGGGAGCGCGAACACCGGGGAGCTGTTTTTT; CDR3 protein: CASSLLGSANTGELFF
D gene: NA; V gene: TRBV5-8; J gene: TRBJ1-1; clone size: NA; CDR3 DNA: TGTGCCAGCAGCTGGATCGGGGACACTGAAGCTTTCTTT; CDR3 protein: CASSWIGDTEAFF
D gene: TRBD2; V gene: TRBV5-1; J gene: TRBJ2-1; clone size: NA; CDR3 DNA: TGCGCCAGCAGCGGGCTAGCGGGGGGGTACAATGAGCAGTTCTTC; CDR3 protein: CASSGLAGGYNEQFF
D gene: NA; V gene: TRBV5-1; J gene: TRBJ2-2; clone size: NA; CDR3 DNA: TGCGCCAGCAGCTTGGACGGGGCCGGGGAGCTGTTTTTT; CDR3 protein: CASSLDGAGELFF
D gene: NA; V gene: TRBV4-3; J gene: TRBJ2-1; clone size: NA; CDR3 DNA: TGCGCCAGCAGCCAAGGGACTTCTTATGAGCAGTTCTTC; CDR3 protein: CASSQGTSYEQFF
D gene: NA; V gene: TRBV6-1; J gene: TRBJ2-5; clone size: NA; CDR3 DNA: TGTGCCAGCAGTGAAACAGTAGAGACCCAGTACTTC; CDR3 protein: CASSETVETQYF
D gene: TRBD1; V gene: TRBV29-1; J gene: TRBJ1-1; clone size: medium-sized; CDR3 DNA: TGCAGCGTTGGACTCCTGGAGGGCGCAGGGGGCTTGAACACTGAAGCTTTCTTT; CDR3 protein: CSVGLLEGAGGLNTEAFF
D gene: TRBD1; V gene: TRBV30; J gene: TRBJ1-1; clone size: NA; CDR3 DNA: TGTGCCTGGAGTCCGGGACAGGGGTCTGAAGCTTTCTTT; CDR3 protein: CAWSPGQGSEAFF
D gene: TRBD2; V gene: TRBV6-5; J gene: TRBJ2-5; clone size: once; CDR3 DNA: TGTGCCAGCAGTTCGGGAGGGTTTGAAGGAGAGACCCAGTACTTC; CDR3 protein: CASSSGGFEGETQYF
D gene: TRBD1; V gene: TRBV7-2; J gene: TRBJ1-5; clone size: few; CDR3 DNA: TGTGCCAGCAGCTTACAGGGGGATAGCAATCAGCCCCAGCATTTT; CDR3 protein: CASSLQGDSNQPQHF
D gene: TRBD1; V gene: TRBV4-2; J gene: TRBJ1-2; clone size: once; CDR3 DNA: TGTGCCAGCAGCCAAGGACAGGGTCGTGGCTACACCTTC; CDR3 protein: CASSQGQGRGYTF
D gene: TRBD1; V gene: TRBV9; J gene: TRBJ1-2; clone size: NA; CDR3 DNA: TGTGCCAGCAGCGTAGGTTTGGGACAGGGGGCTATCTATGGCTACACCTTC; CDR3 protein: CASSVGLGQGAIYGYTF
D gene: TRBD1; V gene: TRBV6-6; J gene: TRBJ2-1; clone size: NA; CDR3 DNA: TGTGCCAGCAGTATCGGACAGGGAGGAATCAATGAGCAGTTCTTC; CDR3 protein: CASSIGQGGINEQFF
D gene: TRBD2; V gene: TRBV28; J gene: TRBJ2-6; clone size: NA; CDR3 DNA: TGTGCCAGCAGTCGGATTAGCGGGGCTGGGGCCAACGTCCTGACTTTC; CDR3 protein: CASSRISGAGANVLTF
D gene: TRBD2; V gene: TRBV28; J gene: TRBJ2-7; clone size: once; CDR3 DNA: TGTGCCAGCAATAACGGTCTAGCGGGGGGCCGCTACGAGCAGTACTTC; CDR3 protein: CASNNGLAGGRYEQYF
D gene: TRBD1; V gene: TRBV5-5; J gene: TRBJ1-2; clone size: NA; CDR3 DNA: TGTGCCAGCAGCCGGGACAGCCTTAACTATGGCTACACCTTC; CDR3 protein: CASSRDSLNYGYTF
D gene: NA; V gene: TRBV10-3; J gene: TRBJ1-2; clone size: NA; CDR3 DNA: TGTGCCATCAGTGAGGAAGTGAGGCCGAACTATGGCTACACCTTC; CDR3 protein: CAISEEVRPNYGYTF
D gene: NA; V gene: TRBV24-1; J gene: TRBJ1-2; clone size: NA; CDR3 DNA: TGTGCCACCAGTGATTTCTCAGAGGACTATGGCTACACCTTC; CDR3 protein: CATSDFSEDYGYTF
D gene: NA; V gene: TRBV5-3; J gene: TRBJ2-3; clone size: NA; CDR3 DNA: TGTGCCAGAAGCTCCCATCGCGTCGCGGACACAGATACGCAGTATTTT; CDR3 protein: CARSSHRVADTDTQYF
D gene: NA; V gene: TRBV24-1; J gene: TRBJ2-1; clone size: NA; CDR3 DNA: TGTGCCACCAGTGATGTTTGGGGCAGGGGTTCTTCCAATGAGCAGTTCTTC; CDR3 protein: CATSDVWGRGSSNEQFF